This T cell receptor beta chain was sequenced for a study of T cell responses to AZD1222 COVID-19 vaccine. Findings and caveats of the study: CD4 TCRs linked to vaccination spanned spike, dominating at 160-218 and 743-854. Compared with day 0, the breadth and depth of the Spike-specific TCR repertoire rose significantly after two doses of AZD1222. The repertoires were collected only after the peak T cell response.

CDR1 and CDR2 (germline): GTSNPN, SVGIG (reference sequence). The CDR3 extends over 13 amino acids. The V end was cut by 2 bases, the J end by 10 bases, with 12 bases between. The method was immunoSEQ multiplex PCR; TCRdb's version includes in-frame clones alone and lacks a portion of them. Here the sample spans 150,000 or so clones, roughly 93% being singletons. A remark on this clone: The antigen remains undetermined.

This TCR was recovered from an adult who received the AZD1222 COVID-19 vaccine. This chain connects TRBV30 to TRBJ1-6; D is uncertain. Sequencing used peripheral blood, obtained 28 days after the second AZD1222 dose. The CDR3 nucleotides are TGTGCCTGGAGTAGGGTACTCAGGTCACCCCTCCACTTT. This translates into CAWSRVLRSPLHF. The variable domain in full, with the rest retrieved from reference TRBV30 and TRBJ1-6, is SQTIHQWPATLVQPVGSPLSLECTVEGTSNPNLYWYRQAAGRGLQLLFYSVGIGQISSEVPQNLSASRPQDRQFILSSKKLLLSDSGFYLCAWSRVLRSPLHFGNGTRLTVT.